The 27 T cell receptor beta chains given below trace back to one sample, sequenced in a study of CD8 T cells in ankylosing spondylitis. General study points: Among TCR beta sequences, a motif of eight or nine highly homologous variants appeared characteristic of ankylosing spondylitis blood.

These TCRs are of unknown antigen specificity. TCRdb re-derived calls from the 5' RACE reads in MiXCR, one entry per CDR3 protein. The sample yields over 700,000 distinct CDR3 sequences, under 20% seen once. The sample comprised blood, either unsorted or a sorted T cell fraction (not recorded which). The receptors originated from a male donor with ankylosing spondylitis.

This clonotype was detected ten times or more. The V call is TRBV12-3 or TRBV12-4, the J call TRBJ1-1; D may be TRBD1 (6 bases). This CDR3 comprises 12 residues. Trimming cost V 6 bases and J 11 bases, with 16 bases left between them. The CDR3 loop reads CASSRDRPRAFF. The CDR3 nucleotides are TGTGCCAGCAGCCGAGACAGGCCTCGGGCTTTCTTT.

This clonotype was seen a few times. CDR3 DNA: TGCAGTGCCCAACCCCCTAGCGGGAGGGCCCTGGCCCAGTTCTTC. It codes for CSAQPPSGRALAQFF. The rearrangement links TRBV20-1 to TRBJ2-1; 12 bases are shared with TRBD2. CDR3 length: 15 residues. Unmatched junction bases numbered 16, after V lost 6 bases and J lost 13 bases. Germline-derived CDR1 and CDR2 are DFQATT and SNEGSKA (reference sequence).

This clonotype came up many times. The chain couples TRBV24-1 to TRBJ2-1; 7 bases are shared with TRBD1. Germline values: CDR1 KGHDR, CDR2 SFDVKD. After removal of 0 bases from V and 8 bases from J, the junction contained 3 bases not matched to a gene. The CDR3 covers 14 residues. The CDR3 DNA follows: TGTGCCACCAGTGATTTGAGAGGGGGCGATGAGCAGTTCTTC. Amino acids: CATSDLRGGDEQFF.

This clonotype was observed a few times. V gene TRBV5-1 combines with J gene TRBJ2-6; D is undetermined. Germline CDR1 and CDR2: SGHRS and YFSETQ. Trimming took off 3 bases at V and 0 bases at J, with 22 bases between the two ends. CDR3 length equals 20 residues. The CDR3 DNA is TGCGCCAGCAGCTCGGTGGGTAGCAGTGAGGCTGGCTCTGGGGCCAACGTCCTGACTTTC. Amino acids: CASSSVGSSEAGSGANVLTF.

This clonotype was seen only a few times. The gene calls are TRBV7-9 and TRBJ2-5, with TRBD2 as a possible D gene (6 bases). Germline lookup yields CDR1 SEHNR and CDR2 FQNEAQ (reference sequence). The CDR3 has 15 amino acids. The V end was cut by 5 bases, the J end by 1 base, with 14 bases between. This CDR3 reads CASSPTTRVQETQYF. The CDR3 region has the DNA TGTGCCAGCAGCCCGACGACTAGGGTCCAAGAGACCCAGTACTTC.

Only a few counts were recorded for this clonotype. V and J are TRBV20-1 and TRBJ1-2; weak D call: TRBD1 (6 bases). V was trimmed by 0 bases and J by 5 bases, leaving 13 bases between them. The CDR3 extends over 14 amino acids. CDR1 is DFQATT, CDR2 SNEGSKA, per germline (reference sequence). The CDR3, as DNA: TGCAGTGCTAGAGATCGGGGCAGGGGATATGGCTACACCTTC. Residues: CSARDRGRGYGYTF.

This clonotype was observed a handful of times. V gene TRBV7-2 combines with J gene TRBJ1-5; D is unclear. Trimming removed 5 bases at V and 7 bases at J, with 9 bases between. The CDR3 spans 12 residues. The germline V gene encodes CDR1 SGHTA and CDR2 FQGNSA. CDR3 sequence: CASSSGQQPQHF. The CDR3 DNA is TGTGCCAGCAGCAGCGGGCAGCAGCCCCAGCATTTT.

The CDR3 DNA reads TGTGCCAGCAGCTCAGGGGGACAGCTGTACCAAGAGACCCAGTACTTC. It specifies CASSSGGQLYQETQYF. The rearrangement joins TRBV7-7 to TRBJ2-5, with 7 bases that match TRBD1. Germline CDR1 reads SSHAT; CDR2 reads FNYEAQ (reference sequence). The CDR3 length is 16 residues. V lost 4 bases, J lost 0 bases, and 8 bases stayed unmatched.

This clonotype has only a few counts. J is TRBJ2-2 and V is TRBV4-3; TRBD1 agrees at 7 bases. Germline V gene data show CDR1 as LGHNA and CDR2 as YSLEER. The V segment lost 0 bases and the J segment 8 bases; nucleotides outside the gene matches: 3. The CDR3 is made up of 14 amino acids. DNA of the CDR3: TGCGCCAGCAGCCAAGATAGGGGGCAAGGGGAGCTGTTTTTT. Its translation: CASSQDRGQGELFF.

The J gene is TRBJ2-4, the V gene TRBV2, with D tentatively TRBD1 (5 bases). The V and J ends lost 2 bases and 2 bases respectively, with 13 bases between them. Germline V CDR1 and CDR2: SNHLY, FYNNEI. CDR3 length: 16 amino acids. The DNA for the CDR3 is TGTGCCAGCAGTGAAAGGGGTGGCCGAACCAAAAACATTCAGTACTTC. Protein: CASSERGGRTKNIQYF.

The rearrangement uses TRBV29-1 and TRBJ2-7; TRBD1 matches 7 bases. The CDR3 has 11 residues. Per germline, CDR1 SQVTM and CDR2 ANQGSEA. J lost 13 bases, V lost 2 bases, and 8 bases had no gene match. CDR3 sequence (DNA): TGCAGCGTTGAAAGGGACAGTTATCTCTACTTC. This sequence encodes CSVERDSYLYF.

This clonotype was seen only a few times. The chain is built from TRBV15 and TRBJ1-6; D is uncertain. CDR1 and CDR2 from the germline V gene are LNHNV and YYDKDF (reference sequence). V lost 3 bases, J lost 11 bases, and 11 bases lay in between. This CDR3 is 13 amino acids long. As DNA, the CDR3 is TGTGCCACCAGCAGTGGTGGAATGGCACCCCTCCACTTT. Residues: CATSSGGMAPLHF. The full variable domain, rest sourced from reference TRBV15 and TRBJ1-6, is DAMVIQNPRYQVTQFGKPVTLSCSQTLNHNVMYWYQQKSSQAPKLLFHYYDKDFNNEADTPDNFQSRRPNTSFCFLDIRSPGLGDTAMYLCATSSGGMAPLHFGNGTRLTVT.

This clonotype appeared many times. The chain is built from TRBV20-1 and TRBJ1-2; the D gene is possibly TRBD1 (6 bases). Trimming removed 0 bases from V and 1 base from J, with 12 bases in between. CDR3 size: 15 residues. The germline V gene encodes CDR1 DFQATT and CDR2 SNEGSKA (reference sequence). The CDR3 loop is CSARDPRTVNYGYTF. The CDR3 nucleotides read TGCAGTGCTAGAGATCCCAGGACAGTTAACTATGGCTACACCTTC.

This clonotype was observed a few times. CDR3 in DNA: TGTGCCAGCAGCGAGCTGGGACTATACTCCTACAATGAGCAGTTCTTC. This encodes CASSELGLYSYNEQFF. The chain carries TRBV12-3 or TRBV12-4 and TRBJ2-1, with TRBD2 matching over 7 bases. The CDR3 is 16 residues long. Germline trimming cut 6 bases from V and 0 bases from J; bases unmatched to any gene: 8.

The table lists this clonotype with a few counts. The chain recombines TRBV12-3 or TRBV12-4 with TRBJ2-2; possibly TRBD1 for D (6 bases). The V and J ends lost 5 bases and 4 bases respectively, with 17 bases between them. The CDR3 consists of 16 residues. The CDR3 DNA is TGTGCCAGCAGTGCTGGGACATCCCTGAGCACCGGGGAGCTGTTTTTT. This codes for CASSAGTSLSTGELFF.

The table lists this clonotype with a few counts. CDR3 bases: TGTGCCAGCTCATCCCGGGGCTTAGGCTACACCTTC. Its translation is CASSSRGLGYTF. The chain is built from TRBV12-3 or TRBV12-4 and TRBJ1-2, with D perhaps matching TRBD1 (5 bases). This CDR3 contains 12 residues. Trimming shortened V by 8 bases and J by 8 bases, and 15 bases separated the two germline ends.

This clonotype was counted between two and nine times. The chain links TRBV7-9 to TRBJ2-4; D is perhaps TRBD1 or TRBD2 (6 bases each). V dropped 1 base and J dropped 7 bases, with 11 bases sitting between them. Germline CDR1 SEHNR, CDR2 FQNEAQ (reference sequence). The CDR3 contains 14 residues. For the CDR3, the DNA is TGTGCCAGCAGCTTAGAAGGGGGGATCAACATTCAGTACTTC. Protein product: CASSLEGGINIQYF.

This clonotype has just a few counts. The chain joins TRBV6-5 to TRBJ1-5; 8 positions agree with TRBD1. V shed 7 bases and J 6 bases; nucleotides not matched to a gene: 11. Germline V gene sequence: CDR1 MNHEY, CDR2 SVGAGI. The CDR3 totals 15 residues. The chain's CDR3 is CASILDGQGTQPQHF. CDR3 coding DNA: TGTGCCAGCATTTTAGACGGACAGGGAACTCAGCCCCAGCATTTT.

The V gene is TRBV3-1, the J gene TRBJ1-1; no reliable D call. Germline lookup yields CDR1 LGHDT and CDR2 YNNKEL (reference sequence). The CDR3 consists of 14 residues. V dropped 4 bases and J dropped 0 bases, with 9 bases sitting between them. CDR3 sequence reads: CASSLRYMNTEAFF. CDR3 nucleotide sequence: TGTGCCAGCAGCCTTCGGTACATGAACACTGAAGCTTTCTTT.

This clonotype has a handful of counts. The V call is TRBV29-1, the J call TRBJ1-3; tentatively, D is TRBD1 (5 bases). Deletions cut 7 bases from V and 1 base from J, with 8 bases between. Germline lookup yields CDR1 SQVTM and CDR2 ANQGSEA. This CDR3 region has 12 residues. Here the CDR3 DNA reads TGCAGCGGCGCAGGGTCTGGAAACACCATATATTTT. Its protein product is CSGAGSGNTIYF.

The V and J genes are TRBV6-2 or TRBV6-3 and TRBJ2-1; 12 nucleotides match TRBD2. Germline values: CDR1 MNHEY, CDR2 SVGEGT. V was clipped by 7 bases and J by 4 bases; unmatched bases: 5. The CDR3 extends over 15 amino acids. The CDR3, as DNA: TGTGCCAGCAACCCCGGGACTAGCGGGTACAATGAGCAGTTCTTC. It is translated as CASNPGTSGYNEQFF.

The rearrangement joins TRBV5-1 to TRBJ2-3; 10 bases map to TRBD1. There are 15 residues in the CDR3. The germline V gene has CDR1 SGHRS and CDR2 YFSETQ. V was clipped by 3 bases and J by 4 bases; unmatched bases: 5. The CDR3 reads CASSSSGTGADTQYF. The CDR3 DNA reads as TGCGCCAGCAGCTCGTCCGGGACAGGGGCAGATACGCAGTATTTT.

The chain couples TRBV6-5 to TRBJ2-7; no definite D call. Trimming removed 6 bases at V and 7 bases at J, with 10 bases between. This CDR3 contains 11 residues. The V gene's germline CDR1 is MNHEY and CDR2 SVGAGI. CDR3 loop: CASRVVGEQYF. The CDR3 nucleotides read TGTGCCAGCAGGGTTGTAGGGGAGCAGTACTTC.

This clonotype has a handful of counts. The genes are TRBV29-1 and TRBJ2-3; 7 bases agree with TRBD1. The CDR3 is 16 amino acids. Germline CDR1 and CDR2: SQVTM and ANQGSEA. The J segment lost 0 bases and the V segment lost 5 bases, leaving 11 bases of the junction unmatched. CDR3 protein: CSVMPQQGSSTDTQYF. CDR3 sequence (DNA): TGCAGCGTTATGCCCCAACAGGGGTCTAGCACAGATACGCAGTATTTT.

The table lists this clonotype with a few counts. The chain uses TRBV12-3 or TRBV12-4 and TRBJ1-5; D might be TRBD1 (5 bases). This CDR3 comprises 16 residues. V lost 0 bases and J 6 bases, leaving 15 bases between the germline ends. CDR3 bases: TGTGCCAGCAGTTTAGCGCCAGGGAACGGTCCTCAGCCCCAGCATTTT. As protein: CASSLAPGNGPQPQHF.

This clonotype was seen only a few times. The genes are TRBV7-9 and TRBJ1-2; no reliable D call. Per the germline V gene, CDR1 is SEHNR and CDR2 is FQNEAQ (reference sequence). This CDR3 region has 14 residues. V was pared by 1 base and J by 2 bases, with 8 bases between. The CDR3 loop reads CASSLEVPNYGYTF. In DNA form, the CDR3 reads TGTGCCAGCAGCTTAGAGGTTCCCAACTATGGCTACACCTTC.

The chain carries TRBV7-8 and TRBJ2-3, with 10 bases that match TRBD1. The trim removed 4 bases at V and 6 bases at J, leaving 4 bases unmatched. Germline V gene lookup returns CDR1 SGHVS and CDR2 FQNEAQ. This CDR3 region has 14 residues. Here the CDR3 DNA reads TGTGCCAGCAGCTCTGGGGACAGGGGCGATACGCAGTATTTT. It yields the protein CASSSGDRGDTQYF.